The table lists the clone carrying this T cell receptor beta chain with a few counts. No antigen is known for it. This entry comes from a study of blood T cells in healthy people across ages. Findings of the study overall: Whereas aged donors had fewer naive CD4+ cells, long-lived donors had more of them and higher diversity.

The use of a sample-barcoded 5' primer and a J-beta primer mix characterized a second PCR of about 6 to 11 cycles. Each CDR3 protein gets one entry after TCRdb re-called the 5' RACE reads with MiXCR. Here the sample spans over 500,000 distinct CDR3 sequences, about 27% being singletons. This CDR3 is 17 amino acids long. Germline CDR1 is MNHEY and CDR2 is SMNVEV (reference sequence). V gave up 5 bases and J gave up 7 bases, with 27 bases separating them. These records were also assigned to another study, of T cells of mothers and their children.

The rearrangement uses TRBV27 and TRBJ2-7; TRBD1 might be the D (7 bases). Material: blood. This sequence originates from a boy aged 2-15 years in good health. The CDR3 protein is CASSPRSFGTAGREQYF. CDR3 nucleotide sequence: TGTGCCAGCAGTCCCAGGAGCTTTGGGACAGCGGGTAGGGAGCAGTACTTC.